The rows below give T cell receptor beta chains drawn from one sample of a study of identifying expanded T cells in peripheral blood. Clones were read by immunoSEQ multiplex PCR, and TCRdb kept only the in-frame ones, dropping some. Among approximately 81,000 clones listed, roughly 84% were seen once. Sequenced material: blood. These receptors came from a person aged 18 to 75 in good health. The CDR3 runs from the conserved cysteine through the conserved F or W. Each record gives: V gene, CDR3 length, J gene, clone size, D gene, CDR3 protein, CDR3 DNA. A D gene is named only where the DNA matches it firmly. Clone size, where shown, is once, few, many, or a class for clones that have expanded.

TRBV7-6	13	TRBJ2-3	NA	NA	CASSGSIADTQYF	TGTGCCAGCAGTGGATCGATCGCAGATACGCAGTATTTT
TRBV7-6	15	TRBJ2-2	NA	TRBD1	CASSYGQGGTGELFF	TGTGCCAGCAGCTACGGACAGGGGGGAACCGGGGAGCTGTTTTTT
TRBV28	17	TRBJ2-2	NA	NA	CASTPFWNSANTGELFF	TGTGCCAGCACCCCATTCTGGAACTCCGCGAACACCGGGGAGCTGTTTTTT
TRBV18	14	TRBJ2-7	few	TRBD1	CASSPGQGPYEQYF	TGTGCCAGCTCGCCAGGACAGGGCCCCTACGAGCAGTACTTC
TRBV29-1	14	TRBJ2-1	NA	NA	CSVVLGLGLGEQFF	TGCAGCGTTGTTTTGGGACTTGGGCTCGGTGAGCAGTTCTTC
TRBV10-2	12	TRBJ2-3	NA	NA	CASSGQGDTQYF	TGCGCCAGCAGTGGCCAGGGAGATACGCAGTATTTT
TRBV5-6	14	TRBJ2-7	NA	TRBD2	CASTFGLAGGEQYF	TGTGCCAGCACTTTCGGACTAGCCGGTGGCGAGCAGTACTTC
TRBV7-2	13	TRBJ1-1	once	NA	CASTSQENTEAFF	TGTGCCAGCACCTCCCAGGAGAACACTGAAGCTTTCTTT
TRBV19	13	TRBJ1-5	NA	NA	CASSPTVNQPQHF	TGTGCCAGTAGCCCGACAGTCAATCAGCCCCAGCATTTT
TRBV19	16	TRBJ2-2	once	TRBD1	CASSNPGQGSTGELFF	TGTGCCAGTAGTAATCCGGGACAGGGGTCCACCGGGGAGCTGTTTTTT
TRBV5-4	13	TRBJ2-2	NA	TRBD2	CAGRDYYTGELFF	TGTGCCGGACGGGACTACTACACCGGGGAGCTGTTTTTT
TRBV28	13	TRBJ2-7	NA	TRBD1	CASRREQGGEQYF	TGTGCCAGCAGGAGGGAACAGGGGGGTGAGCAGTACTTC
TRBV4-2	16	TRBJ1-4	NA	NA	CASNSGTTTTNEKLFF	TGTGCCAGCAACTCAGGGACTACCACAACTAATGAAAAACTGTTTTTT
TRBV29-1	15	TRBJ2-3	few	NA	CSVDILATSTDTQYF	TGCAGCGTCGATATACTAGCTACTAGCACAGATACGCAGTATTTT
TRBV28	14	TRBJ2-7	NA	NA	CASTPGFSTYEQYF	TGTGCCAGCACCCCAGGGTTTTCTACTTACGAGCAGTACTTC
TRBV6-5	14	TRBJ2-7	once	TRBD1	CASRGTGYPYEQYF	TGTGCCAGCAGGGGGACAGGGTATCCCTACGAGCAGTACTTC
TRBV13	20	TRBJ2-4	few	TRBD2	CASSPRARLAGEGAKNIQYF	TGTGCCAGCAGCCCCCGGGCCCGACTAGCGGGAGAAGGGGCTAAAAACATTCAGTACTTC
TRBV7-2	13	TRBJ2-1	NA	NA	CASSVPTLNEQFF	TGTGCCAGCAGTGTCCCGACCCTCAATGAGCAGTTCTTC
TRBV11-1	16	TRBJ1-5	NA	NA	CASSSDTGPLSQPQHF	TGTGCCAGCAGCTCAGACACCGGGCCACTCAGTCAGCCCCAGCATTTT
TRBV6-1	15	TRBJ1-2	NA	NA	CASSEPGTGADGYTF	TGTGCCAGCAGTGAACCCGGGACCGGGGCGGATGGCTACACCTTC
TRBV4-3	15	TRBJ1-4	NA	NA	CASSQVGRGVEKLFF	TGCGCCAGCAGCCAAGTGGGTAGGGGAGTTGAAAAACTGTTTTTT
TRBV7-3	15	TRBJ2-1	NA	NA	CASAYTGSSYNEQFF	TGTGCCAGCGCATATACCGGGAGCTCCTACAATGAGCAGTTCTTC
TRBV6-5	11	TRBJ2-1	NA	NA	CASSRATQLIF	TGTGCCAGCAGTCGGGCGACTCAACTGATCTTC
TRBV7-8	15	TRBJ2-7	once	TRBD1	CASSLLGQGAVEQYF	TGTGCCAGCAGCTTACTAGGACAGGGGGCCGTCGAGCAGTACTTC
TRBV19	13	TRBJ1-2	NA	TRBD1	CASTPDRLYGYTF	TGTGCCAGTACCCCGGACAGGCTCTATGGCTACACCTTC
TRBV15	15	TRBJ1-5	NA	NA	CATSRGGRGNQPQHF	TGTGCCACCAGCAGAGGGGGCCGGGGGAATCAGCCCCAGCATTTT
TRBV18	19	TRBJ1-2	NA	TRBD1	CASSLPPRDRYLKDYGYTF	TGTGCCAGCTCACTCCCGCCCCGGGACAGGTATTTAAAGGACTATGGCTACACCTTC
TRBV13	15	TRBJ2-1	once	NA	CASSSPDSNRNEQFF	TGTGCCAGCAGCTCCCCCGACTCTAACCGCAATGAGCAGTTCTTC
TRBV5-5	16	TRBJ1-4	NA	NA	CASSPWGEIRGEKLFF	TGTGCCAGCAGCCCCTGGGGGGAAATAAGGGGTGAAAAACTGTTTTTT
TRBV5-1	17	TRBJ2-2	NA	TRBD2	CASSSLTSGRDTGELFF	TGCGCCAGCAGCTCCTTGACTAGCGGGAGGGACACCGGGGAGCTGTTTTTT
TRBV4-3	13	TRBJ2-5	NA	NA	CASSQVVSGTQYF	TGCGCCAGCAGCCAGGTAGTTTCTGGGACCCAGTACTTC
TRBV29-1	13	TRBJ2-1	NA	NA	CSVEDQGYNEQFF	TGCAGCGTTGAAGATCAAGGGTACAATGAGCAGTTCTTC
TRBV9	15	TRBJ2-1	NA	TRBD2	CASSVEGTSRNEQFF	TGTGCCAGCAGCGTAGAAGGGACTAGTCGGAATGAGCAGTTCTTC
TRBV29-1	13	TRBJ1-5	few	NA	CSVDRGEGQPQHF	TGCAGCGTTGATAGGGGAGAGGGTCAGCCCCAGCATTTT
TRBV6-6	14	TRBJ2-2	NA	NA	CASSPQPVLSELFF	TGTGCCAGCAGTCCCCAGCCAGTCCTATCGGAGCTGTTTTTT
TRBV11-2	17	TRBJ2-1	NA	NA	CASSLVFSPDAYNEQFF	TGTGCCAGCAGCTTAGTGTTCTCCCCCGACGCATACAATGAGCAGTTCTTC
TRBV5-6	15	TRBJ1-1	NA	NA	CASSFYSEMNTEAFF	TGTGCCAGCAGCTTCTACAGCGAAATGAACACTGAAGCTTTCTTT
TRBV6-5	11	TRBJ1-1	once	NA	CASSDGTEAFF	TGTGCCAGCAGTGACGGGACTGAAGCTTTCTTT
TRBV2	14	TRBJ2-7	few	TRBD1	CASSAGQGGDEQYF	TGTGCCAGCAGTGCGGGACAGGGGGGAGACGAGCAGTACTTC
TRBV7-8	14	TRBJ1-2	NA	NA	CASSLSPTYDGYTF	TGTGCCAGCAGCCTCTCTCCGACATATGATGGCTACACCTTC
TRBV30	12	TRBJ1-4	NA	NA	CAWSSDEEKLFF	TGTGCCTGGAGTTCCGACGAGGAAAAACTGTTTTTT
TRBV2	15	TRBJ1-5	NA	NA	CASAPGSDSNQPQHF	TGTGCCAGCGCGCCTGGATCAGATAGCAATCAGCCCCAGCATTTT
TRBV5-1	15	TRBJ2-7	NA	NA	CASSLVGGSGYEQYF	TGCGCCAGCAGCTTGGTCGGAGGGAGTGGCTACGAGCAGTACTTC